This T cell receptor beta chain was observed in a study of response to subunit inactivated influenza vaccine. Study-wide results and limits: The study's authors posited that every seasonal influenza vaccination enlists few new T cells.

This clonotype has more than one count but fewer than ten. What it recognizes is unknown. TCRdb reanalysed the RT-PCR reads using MiXCR and keeps one entry per CDR3 protein. The table records approximately 490,000 distinct CDR3 sequences, under 8.5% of them present only once. The receptor was derived from a man between 45 and 75 years old who received an inactivated influenza vaccine. The starting material was PBMCs from blood, obtained about 23 months after vaccination.

The CDR3 here is CAISEWDTATEAFF. The CDR3 DNA is TGTGCCATCAGTGAGTGGGACACTGCCACTGAAGCTTTCTTT. The chain carries TRBV10-3 and TRBJ1-1; tentatively, D is TRBD1 (6 bases). Trimming took off 1 base at V and 4 bases at J, with 10 bases between the two ends. CDR1 is ENHRY, CDR2 SYGVKD, per germline. The CDR3 is 14 residues long.